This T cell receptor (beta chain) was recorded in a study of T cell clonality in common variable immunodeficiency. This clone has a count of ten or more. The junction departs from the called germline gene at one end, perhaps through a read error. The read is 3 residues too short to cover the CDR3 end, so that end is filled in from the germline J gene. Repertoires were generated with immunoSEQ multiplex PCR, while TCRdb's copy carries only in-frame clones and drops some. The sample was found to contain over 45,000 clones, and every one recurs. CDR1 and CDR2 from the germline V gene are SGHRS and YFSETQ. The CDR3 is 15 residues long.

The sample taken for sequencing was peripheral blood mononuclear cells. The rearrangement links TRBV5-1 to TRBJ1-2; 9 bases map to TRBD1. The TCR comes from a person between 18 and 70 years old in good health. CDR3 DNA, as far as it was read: TGCGCCAGCAGTTTGGCGACAGGGGGGACCTATGGC. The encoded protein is CASSLATGGTYG. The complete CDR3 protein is CASSLATGGTYGYTF.